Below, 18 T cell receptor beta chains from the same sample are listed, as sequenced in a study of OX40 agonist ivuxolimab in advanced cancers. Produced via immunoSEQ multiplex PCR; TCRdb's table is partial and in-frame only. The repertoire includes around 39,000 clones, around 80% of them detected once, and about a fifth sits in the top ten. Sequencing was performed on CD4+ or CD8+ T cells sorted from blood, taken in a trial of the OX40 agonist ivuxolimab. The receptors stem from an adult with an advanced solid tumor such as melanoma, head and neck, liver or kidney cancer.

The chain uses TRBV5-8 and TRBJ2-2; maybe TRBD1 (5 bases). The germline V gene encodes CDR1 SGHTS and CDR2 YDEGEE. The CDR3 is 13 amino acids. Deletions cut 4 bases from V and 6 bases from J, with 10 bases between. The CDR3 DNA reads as TGTGCCAGCAGCCCAATCAGGGCCGGGGAGCTGTTTTTT. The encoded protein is CASSPIRAGELFF.

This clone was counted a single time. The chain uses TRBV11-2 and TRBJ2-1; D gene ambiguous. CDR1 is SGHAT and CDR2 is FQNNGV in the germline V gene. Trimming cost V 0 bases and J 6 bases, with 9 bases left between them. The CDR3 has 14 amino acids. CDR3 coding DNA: TGTGCCAGCAGCTTAGACAGCAGTCGCAATGAGCAGTTCTTC. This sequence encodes CASSLDSSRNEQFF.

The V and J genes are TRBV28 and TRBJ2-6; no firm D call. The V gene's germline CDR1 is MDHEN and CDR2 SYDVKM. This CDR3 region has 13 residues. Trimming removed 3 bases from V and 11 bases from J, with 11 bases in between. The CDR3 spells CASSFDVVDVLTF. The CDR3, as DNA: TGTGCCAGCAGTTTCGACGTGGTCGACGTCCTGACTTTC.

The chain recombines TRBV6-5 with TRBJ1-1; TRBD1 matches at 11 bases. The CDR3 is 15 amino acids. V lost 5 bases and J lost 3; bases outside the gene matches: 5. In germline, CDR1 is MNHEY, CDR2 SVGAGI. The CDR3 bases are TGTGCCAGCAGTGGACAGGGGGCTGGAGACACTGAAGCTTTCTTT. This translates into CASSGQGAGDTEAFF.

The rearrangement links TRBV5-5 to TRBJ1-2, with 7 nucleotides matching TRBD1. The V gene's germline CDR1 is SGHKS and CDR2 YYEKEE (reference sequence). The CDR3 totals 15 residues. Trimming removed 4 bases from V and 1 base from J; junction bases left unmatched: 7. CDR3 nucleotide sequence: TGTGCCAGCAGCCGGGGGGACAGAGTTAACTATGGCTACACCTTC. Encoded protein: CASSRGDRVNYGYTF.

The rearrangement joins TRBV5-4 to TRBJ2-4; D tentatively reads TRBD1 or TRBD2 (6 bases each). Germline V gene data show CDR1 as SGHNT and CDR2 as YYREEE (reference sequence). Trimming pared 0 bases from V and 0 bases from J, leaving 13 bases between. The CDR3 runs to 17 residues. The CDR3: CASSLALEGGAKNIQYF. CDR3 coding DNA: TGTGCCAGCAGCTTGGCCCTGGAGGGGGGAGCCAAAAACATTCAGTACTTC.

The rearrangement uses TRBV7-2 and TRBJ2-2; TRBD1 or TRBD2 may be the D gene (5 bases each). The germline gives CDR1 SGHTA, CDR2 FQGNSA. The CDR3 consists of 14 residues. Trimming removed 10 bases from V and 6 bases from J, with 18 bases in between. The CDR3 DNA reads TGTGCCACTCAGGTGACGGGGACGGCCGGGGAGCTGTTTTTT. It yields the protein CATQVTGTAGELFF.

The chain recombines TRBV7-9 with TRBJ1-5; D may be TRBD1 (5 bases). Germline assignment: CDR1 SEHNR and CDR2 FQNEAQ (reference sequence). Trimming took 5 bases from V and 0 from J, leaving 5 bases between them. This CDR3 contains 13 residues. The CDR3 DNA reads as TGTGCCAGCAGCGACAGTAGCAATCAGCCCCAGCATTTT. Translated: CASSDSSNQPQHF.

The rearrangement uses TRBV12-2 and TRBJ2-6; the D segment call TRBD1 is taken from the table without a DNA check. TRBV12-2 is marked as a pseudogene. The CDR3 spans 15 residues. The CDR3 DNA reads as TGTGCAAGTCCAACAGGCCACTCTGGGGCCAACGTCCTGACTTTC. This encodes CASPTGHSGANVLTF.

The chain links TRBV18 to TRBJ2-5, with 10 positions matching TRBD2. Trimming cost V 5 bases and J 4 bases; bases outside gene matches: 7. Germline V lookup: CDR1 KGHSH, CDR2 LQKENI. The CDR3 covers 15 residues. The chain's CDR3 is CASSSLAGARETQYF. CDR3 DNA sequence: TGTGCCAGCTCATCTCTAGCGGGAGCGAGAGAGACCCAGTACTTC.

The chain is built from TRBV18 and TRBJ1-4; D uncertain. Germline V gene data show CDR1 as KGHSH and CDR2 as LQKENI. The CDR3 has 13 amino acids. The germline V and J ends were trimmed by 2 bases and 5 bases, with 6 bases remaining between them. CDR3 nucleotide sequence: TGTGCCAGCTCACCATACGAAAATGAAAAACTGTTTTTT. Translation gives CASSPYENEKLFF.

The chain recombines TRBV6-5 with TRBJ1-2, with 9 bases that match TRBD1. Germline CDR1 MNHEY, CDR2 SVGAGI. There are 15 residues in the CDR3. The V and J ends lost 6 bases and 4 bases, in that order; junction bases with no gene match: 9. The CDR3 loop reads CASRKDRDRAYGYTF. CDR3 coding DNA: TGTGCCAGCAGAAAAGACCGGGACAGGGCCTATGGCTACACCTTC.

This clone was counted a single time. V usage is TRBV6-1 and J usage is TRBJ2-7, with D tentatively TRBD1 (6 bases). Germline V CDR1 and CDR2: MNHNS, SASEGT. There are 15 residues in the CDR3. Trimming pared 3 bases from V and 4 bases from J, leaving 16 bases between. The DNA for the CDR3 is TGTGCCAGCAGTGAGGGGGCCTCTATAGGGTACGAGCAGTACTTC. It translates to CASSEGASIGYEQYF.

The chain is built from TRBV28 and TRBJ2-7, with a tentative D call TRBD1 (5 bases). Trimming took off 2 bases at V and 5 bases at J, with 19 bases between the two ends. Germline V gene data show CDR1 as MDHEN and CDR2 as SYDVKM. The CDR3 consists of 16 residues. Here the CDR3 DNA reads TGTGCCAGCAGTTTAAGGGGTGTTGGGGTTGGCCACGAGCAGTACTTC. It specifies CASSLRGVGVGHEQYF.

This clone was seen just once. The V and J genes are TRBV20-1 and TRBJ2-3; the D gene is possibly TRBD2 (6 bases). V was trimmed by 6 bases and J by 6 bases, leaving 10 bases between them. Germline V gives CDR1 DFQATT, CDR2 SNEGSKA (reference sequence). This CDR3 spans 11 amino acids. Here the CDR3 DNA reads TGCAGTGCCCGGACTACCGATACGCAGTATTTT. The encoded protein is CSARTTDTQYF.

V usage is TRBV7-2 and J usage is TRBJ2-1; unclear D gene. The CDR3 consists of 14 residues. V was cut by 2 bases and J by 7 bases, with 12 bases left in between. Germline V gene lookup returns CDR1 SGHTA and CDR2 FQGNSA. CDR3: CASSLTWQLNEQFF. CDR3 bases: TGTGCCAGCAGCTTAACCTGGCAGTTAAATGAGCAGTTCTTC.

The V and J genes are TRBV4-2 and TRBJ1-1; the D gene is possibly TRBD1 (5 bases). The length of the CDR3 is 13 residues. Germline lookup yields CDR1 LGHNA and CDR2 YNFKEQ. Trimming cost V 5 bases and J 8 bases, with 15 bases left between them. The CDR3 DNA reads TGTGCCAGCAGCTTGGGAGGGACGGGCGAAGCTTTCTTT. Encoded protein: CASSLGGTGEAFF.

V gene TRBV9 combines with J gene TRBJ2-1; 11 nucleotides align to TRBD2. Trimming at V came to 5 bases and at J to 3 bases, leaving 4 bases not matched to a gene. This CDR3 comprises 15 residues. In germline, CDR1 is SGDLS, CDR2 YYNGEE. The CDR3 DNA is TGTGCCAGCAGTGCCGGGACTAGCGGCTACAATGAGCAGTTCTTC. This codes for CASSAGTSGYNEQFF.